Each of the 18 T cell receptor beta chains below was sequenced from the same sample in a study of cytomegalovirus exposure and HLA in healthy donors. Researchers ran the PCR with 60 Vbeta and 13 Jbeta primers. Assay used: immunoSEQ multiplex PCR; TCRdb lists only in-frame clones, some missing. Of some 200,000 clones in the sample, over 65% were seen once. Source material: PBMCs. Receptor source: a man between 40 and 49 years old in good health and CMV-seronegative.

This chain joins TRBV5-1 and TRBJ1-2; unclear D gene. Trimming took 1 base from V and 8 from J, leaving 18 bases between them. Germline V gene sequence: CDR1 SGHRS, CDR2 YFSETQ. The CDR3 is made up of 15 amino acids. CDR3 nucleotides: TGCGCCAGCAGCTTGTCCCGGCGGGGTTCGGCAGGCTACACCTTC. Residues: CASSLSRRGSAGYTF.

This sequence joins TRBV19 and TRBJ1-5, with D uncertain. Germline-derived CDR1 and CDR2 are LNHDA and SQIVND (reference sequence). This CDR3 region has 15 residues. Trimming cost V 2 bases and J 4 bases, with 12 bases left between them. Written as DNA, the CDR3 is TGTGCCAGTAGTATACAAGTTCAGAAGAATCAGCCCCAGCATTTT. Its translation is CASSIQVQKNQPQHF.

The rearrangement joins TRBV18 to TRBJ1-1; 7 positions agree with TRBD1. Losses at the gene ends were 4 bases for V and 8 bases for J; bases not matched to a gene: 7. The CDR3 has 13 amino acids. CDR1 is KGHSH and CDR2 is LQKENI in the germline V gene. CDR3 sequence reads: CASSQARDREAFF. The CDR3 nucleotides are TGTGCCAGCTCACAAGCCCGGGACAGAGAAGCTTTCTTT. Drawing the rest from reference TRBV18 and TRBJ1-1, the complete variable domain is NAGVMQNPRHLVRRRGQEARLRCSPMKGHSHVYWYRQLPEEGLKFMVYLQKENIIDESGMPKERFSAEFPKEGPSILRIQQVVRGDSAAYFCASSQARDREAFFGQGTRLTVV.

This clone was recorded a few times. This chain links TRBV5-1 with TRBJ1-1, with 8 bases fitting TRBD1. The CDR3 runs 13 residues. The V gene end was trimmed by 4 bases and the J gene end by 10 bases; junction bases not matched to a gene: 9. CDR1 SGHRS and CDR2 YFSETQ come from the germline V gene. CDR3 residues: CASSVSGGAGAFF. The CDR3, as DNA: TGCGCCAGCAGCGTTTCAGGGGGCGCAGGAGCTTTCTTT.

This chain uses TRBV19 with TRBJ1-6; D unclear. The CDR3 consists of 16 residues. The germline gives CDR1 LNHDA, CDR2 SQIVND (reference sequence). V was pared by 3 bases and J by 3 bases, with 12 bases between. For the CDR3, the DNA is TGTGCCAGTAGTATGGGGAGAATCCACTATAATTCACCCCTCCACTTT. Translation: CASSMGRIHYNSPLHF.

The chain joins TRBV6-5 to TRBJ1-1; TRBD1 agrees at 10 bases. Trimming at V came to 2 bases and at J to 11 bases, leaving 8 bases not matched to a gene. CDR1 is MNHEY and CDR2 is SVGAGI in the germline V gene. The CDR3 totals 14 residues. CDR3 protein: CASSYPGQGEDAFF. CDR3 bases: TGTGCCAGCAGTTACCCAGGACAGGGGGAAGATGCTTTCTTT.

The J gene is TRBJ2-7, the V gene TRBV7-8; 14 bases fit TRBD2. The germline CDR1 and CDR2 sequences are SGHVS and FQNEAQ. Trimming took 1 base from V and 4 from J; bases not matched to a gene: 0. This CDR3 is 15 amino acids long. The CDR3 protein is CASSLGLAGGYEQYF. For the CDR3, the DNA is TGTGCCAGCAGCTTAGGACTAGCGGGAGGGTACGAGCAGTACTTC. Using reference TRBV7-8 and TRBJ2-7 for the parts outside the CDR3, the full variable domain is GAGVSQSPRYKVAKRGQDVALRCDPISGHVSLFWYQQALGQGPEFLTYFQNEAQLDKSGLPSDRFFAERPEGSVSTLKIQRTQQEDSAVYLCASSLGLAGGYEQYFGPGTRLTVT.

Only one count was recorded for this clone. The chain recombines TRBV7-6 with TRBJ1-1; tentatively, D is TRBD1 (5 bases). The CDR3 is 12 residues long. The germline V gene has CDR1 SGHVS and CDR2 FNYEAQ. V lost 1 base to trimming and J lost 7 bases, with 7 bases between them. CDR3 nucleotides: TGTGCCAGCAGCTTAGAAAGGGGTGAAGCTTTCTTT. This encodes CASSLERGEAFF.

The chain links TRBV10-2 to TRBJ1-5; weak D call: TRBD1 (6 bases). This CDR3 is built from 15 residues. V lost 3 bases and J lost 4, with 13 bases in between. Germline V gene lookup returns CDR1 WSHSY and CDR2 SAAADI. CDR3 bases: TGCGCCAGCAGTGATGACGGACAGTTAAATCAGCCCCAGCATTTT. Its protein product is CASSDDGQLNQPQHF.

The chain is built from TRBV25-1 and TRBJ2-7; perhaps TRBD1 as D (6 bases). Germline loops: CDR1 MGHDK, CDR2 SYGVNS. This CDR3 has 11 residues. The V end was cut by 6 bases, the J end by 5 bases, with 8 bases between. This chain's CDR3 is CASRQGHEQYF. CDR3 in DNA: TGTGCCAGCAGACAGGGTCACGAGCAGTACTTC.

This chain joins TRBV11-2 and TRBJ2-5; D not certain. V was trimmed by 1 base and J by 5 bases, leaving 5 bases between them. CDR3 length equals 12 residues. From germline, CDR1 is SGHAT and CDR2 FQNNGV. Written as DNA, the CDR3 is TGTGCCAGCAGCTTAGGGGCCGAGACCCAGTACTTC. Translating it yields CASSLGAETQYF.

The chain carries TRBV7-2 and TRBJ1-1; no firm D call. In germline, CDR1 is SGHTA, CDR2 FQGNSA. V was cut by 2 bases and J by 3 bases, with 7 bases left in between. The CDR3 length is 13 residues. The chain's CDR3 is CASSLSVDTEAFF. DNA for the CDR3: TGTGCCAGCAGCTTATCCGTCGACACTGAAGCTTTCTTT.

The V and J genes are TRBV7-9 and TRBJ2-1, with D perhaps matching TRBD2 (5 bases). This CDR3 spans 15 amino acids. Per germline, CDR1 SEHNR and CDR2 FQNEAQ (reference sequence). V was clipped by 5 bases and J by 8 bases, with 19 bases between them. The CDR3: CASSPSEQWRDEQFF. The CDR3 DNA follows: TGTGCCAGCAGCCCGTCCGAGCAGTGGCGGGATGAGCAGTTCTTC.

This sequence joins TRBV4-1 and TRBJ2-1, with D perhaps TRBD2 (5 bases). Germline V lookup: CDR1 MGHRA, CDR2 YSYEKL. The CDR3 totals 13 residues. With 3 bases removed from V and 4 bases from J, the gap between germline ends came to 7 bases. CDR3 in DNA: TGCGCCAGCAGCCAGGGAGCTTACAATGAGCAGTTCTTC. This gives the protein CASSQGAYNEQFF.

The chain links TRBV7-2 to TRBJ1-3; no reliable D call. The ends were cut back, 2 bases at V and 0 bases at J, with 5 bases in the middle. Germline loops: CDR1 SGHTA, CDR2 FQGNSA. CDR3 size: 14 residues. The CDR3 DNA reads TGTGCCAGCAGCTTACTCAGCTCTGGAAACACCATATATTTT. Its protein product is CASSLLSSGNTIYF.

V is TRBV5-1 and J is TRBJ1-1, with TRBD1 as a possible D gene (6 bases). Germline lookup yields CDR1 SGHRS and CDR2 YFSETQ. This CDR3 spans 15 amino acids. With 0 bases removed from V and 4 bases from J, the gap between germline ends came to 13 bases. The CDR3 region has the DNA TGCGCCAGCAGCTTGGTGACGACAGGTACCACTGAAGCTTTCTTT. This encodes CASSLVTTGTTEAFF.

A few counts support this clone. The rearrangement links TRBV14 to TRBJ2-3; 10 positions match TRBD2. This CDR3 region has 18 residues. J lost 4 bases, V lost 0 bases, and 10 bases had no gene match. CDR1 is SGHDN and CDR2 is FVKESK in the germline V gene. The CDR3 region has the DNA TGTGCCAGCAGCCAAGATTTTGAACTAGCGGGGTTATCAGATACGCAGTATTTT. This encodes CASSQDFELAGLSDTQYF.

For this clone: Other DNA sequences in the sample encode the same CDR3. The rearrangement uses TRBV18 and TRBJ1-2, with D possibly being TRBD1 (5 bases). The CDR3 covers 13 residues. In germline, CDR1 is KGHSH, CDR2 LQKENI. V gave up 2 bases and J gave up 1 base, with 5 bases separating them. The CDR3 here is CASSPDSNYGYTF. The DNA of the CDR3 is TGTGCCAGCTCACCAGACAGTAACTATGGCTACACCTTC.